What follows are 3 T cell receptor beta chains derived from one specimen sequenced in a study of human T cells and chemical hapten exposure. MiXCR was run by TCRdb on the RACE reads, yielding one entry per CDR3 protein. The data contain fewer than 200,000 distinct CDR3 sequences, more than 20% of them singletons. As to time point: patch test 1, 2 weeks after DPC sensitization. Stated treatment: therapeutic diphenylcyclopropenone sensitization with weekly scalp DPC. Sequences were derived from whole blood, sampled in connection with sensitization to the hapten diphenylcyclopropenone (DPC). These receptors originate from a woman aged 45-65 years with alopecia areata. Some clones in this sample may be carry-over from other donors' samples.

The V and J genes are TRBV3-1 and TRBJ2-1; 11 bases agree with TRBD2. V gave up 8 bases and J gave up 8 bases; unmatched junction bases: 11. The CDR3 has 15 amino acids. Germline V gene sequence: CDR1 LGHDT, CDR2 YNNKEL (reference sequence). The CDR3 sequence is CASSVGLAGRDEQFF. CDR3 in DNA: TGTGCCAGCTCGGTCGGACTAGCGGGTCGGGATGAGCAGTTCTTC.

This clonotype was seen a few times. V usage is TRBV7-9 and J usage is TRBJ1-6; D not resolved. The germline V gene has CDR1 SEHNR and CDR2 FQNEAQ (reference sequence). V was trimmed by 5 bases and J by 5 bases, leaving 4 bases between them. The CDR3 has 12 residues. CDR3 in DNA: TGTGCCAGCAGCAATAATAATTCACCCCTCCACTTT. Translation: CASSNNNSPLHF.

V is TRBV5-5 and J is TRBJ1-1; perhaps TRBD1 as D (5 bases). Per the germline V gene, CDR1 is SGHKS and CDR2 is YYEKEE (reference sequence). The CDR3 has 16 amino acids. The V end lost 3 bases, the J end lost 4 bases, and 19 bases lay between the germline ends. Here the CDR3 DNA reads TGTGCCAGCAGCTCCGACCTACCGGGACTGGGCACTGAAGCTTTCTTT. Translated: CASSSDLPGLGTEAFF.